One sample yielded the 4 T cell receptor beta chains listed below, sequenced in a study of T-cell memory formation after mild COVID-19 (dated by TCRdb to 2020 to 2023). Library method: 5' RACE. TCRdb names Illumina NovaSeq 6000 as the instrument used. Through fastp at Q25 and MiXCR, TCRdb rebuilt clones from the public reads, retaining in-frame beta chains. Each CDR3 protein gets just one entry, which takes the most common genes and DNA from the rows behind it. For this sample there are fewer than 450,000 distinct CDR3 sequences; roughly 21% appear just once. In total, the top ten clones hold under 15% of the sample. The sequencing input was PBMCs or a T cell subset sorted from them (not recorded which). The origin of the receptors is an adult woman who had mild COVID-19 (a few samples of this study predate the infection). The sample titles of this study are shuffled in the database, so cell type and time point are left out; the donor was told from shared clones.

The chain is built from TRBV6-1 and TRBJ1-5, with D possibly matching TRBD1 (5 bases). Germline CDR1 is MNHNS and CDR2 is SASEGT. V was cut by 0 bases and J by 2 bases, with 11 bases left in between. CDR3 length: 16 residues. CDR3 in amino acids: CASSEARQGGNQPQHF. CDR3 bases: TGTGCCAGCAGTGAAGCGCGGCAGGGTGGCAATCAGCCCCAGCATTTT.

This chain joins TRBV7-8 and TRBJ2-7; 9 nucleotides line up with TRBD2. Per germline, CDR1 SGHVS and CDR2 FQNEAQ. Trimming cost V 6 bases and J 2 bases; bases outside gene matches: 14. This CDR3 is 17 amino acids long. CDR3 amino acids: CASSYRGGVTPTYEQYF. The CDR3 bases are TGTGCCAGCAGTTATCGCGGGGGGGTCACTCCAACCTACGAGCAGTACTTC.

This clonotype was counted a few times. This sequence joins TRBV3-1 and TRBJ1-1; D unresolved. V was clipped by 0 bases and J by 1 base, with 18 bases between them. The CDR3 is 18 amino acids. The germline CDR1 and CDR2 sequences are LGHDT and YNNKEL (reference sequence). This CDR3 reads CASSQDSRLLLSNTEAFF. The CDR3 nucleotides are TGTGCCAGCAGCCAAGATTCCAGGCTGCTCCTTTCGAACACTGAAGCTTTCTTT.

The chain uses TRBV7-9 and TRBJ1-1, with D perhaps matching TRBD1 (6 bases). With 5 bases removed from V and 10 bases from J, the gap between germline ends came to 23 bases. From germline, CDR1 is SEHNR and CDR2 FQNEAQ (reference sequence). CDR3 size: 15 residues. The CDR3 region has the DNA TGTGCCAGCAGCCTACAGGGTACCCCACTGCGGGGAGCTTTCTTT. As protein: CASSLQGTPLRGAFF.